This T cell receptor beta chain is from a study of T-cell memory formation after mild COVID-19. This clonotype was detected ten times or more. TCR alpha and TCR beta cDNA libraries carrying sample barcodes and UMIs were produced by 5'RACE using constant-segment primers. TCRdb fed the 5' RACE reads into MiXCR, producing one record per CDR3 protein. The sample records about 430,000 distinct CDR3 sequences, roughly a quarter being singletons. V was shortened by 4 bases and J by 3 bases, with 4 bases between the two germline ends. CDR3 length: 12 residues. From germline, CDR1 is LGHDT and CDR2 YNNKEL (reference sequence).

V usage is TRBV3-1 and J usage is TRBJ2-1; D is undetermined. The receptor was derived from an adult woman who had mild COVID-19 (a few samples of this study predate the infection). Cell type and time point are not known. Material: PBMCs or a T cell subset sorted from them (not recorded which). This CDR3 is CASSLFYNEQFF. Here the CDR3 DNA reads TGTGCCAGCAGCCTCTTCTACAATGAGCAGTTCTTC.